The clone carrying this T cell receptor beta chain turned up a few times. The record originates from a study of patients and donors after allogeneic stem cell transplantation. Germline V CDR1 and CDR2: MNHEY, SVGAGI. The V end lost 0 bases, the J end lost 1 base, and 7 bases lay between the germline ends. This CDR3 comprises 15 residues. TCRdb itself ran the RT-PCR reads through MiXCR, one entry per CDR3 protein. The sample shows about 210,000 distinct CDR3 sequences, less than 50% of them seen only once. Input material: blood, either unsorted or a sorted T cell fraction (not recorded which). This sequence was found in a human donor who was either an allogeneic HSCT recipient or a stem cell or donor lymphocyte infusion donor (not recorded which). It is not recorded whose cells these are; they may come from a transplant donor. This rearrangement joins TRBV6-5 to TRBJ1-3; no clear D gene. Written as DNA, the CDR3 is TGTGCCAGCAGTTACTCGTTGGAATCTGGAAACACCATATATTTT. Residues: CASSYSLESGNTIYF.